This is a list of T cell receptor beta chains from one sample in a study of blood T cell repertoires in COVID-19. The protocol was immunoSEQ multiplex PCR, while the TCRdb copy is restricted to in-frame clones and leaves out a portion. The top ten clones hold roughly 4.9% of a sample with about 110,000 clones, around 90% of them seen once. Sequencing was carried out using peripheral blood. The source of these receptors is a man aged 35 to 55 with active or convalescent COVID-19. The CDR3 runs from the conserved cysteine through the conserved F or W. A D gene is named only where the DNA matches it firmly. Clone size is given for some rows only: seen once, a few or many times, or a class if the clone is expanded.

v_gene: TRBV6-2/TRBV6-3
len: 15
abundance: NA
d_gene: TRBD2
j_gene: TRBJ2-3
CDR3nt: TGTGCCAGCAGTAGCGGGAGGGCTAGCACAGATACGCAGTATTTT
CDR3aa: CASSSGRASTDTQYF

v_gene: TRBV19
len: 14
abundance: NA
d_gene: NA
j_gene: TRBJ2-1
CDR3nt: TGTGCCAGTAGTACCTGGAGCTCCTACAATGAGCAGTTCTTC
CDR3aa: CASSTWSSYNEQFF

v_gene: TRBV19
len: 13
abundance: NA
d_gene: TRBD2
j_gene: TRBJ2-1
CDR3nt: TGTGCGACAAGCGGGAGTACCTACAATGAGCAGTTCTTC
CDR3aa: CATSGSTYNEQFF

v_gene: TRBV5-1
len: 13
abundance: NA
d_gene: TRBD1
j_gene: TRBJ1-1
CDR3nt: TGCGCCAGCAGCTTCACAGGGGCGGCTGAAGCTTTCTTT
CDR3aa: CASSFTGAAEAFF

v_gene: TRBV12-3/TRBV12-4
len: 12
abundance: NA
d_gene: NA
j_gene: TRBJ2-7
CDR3nt: TGTGCCAGCAGCCCCGACAATAGCGAGCAGTACTTC
CDR3aa: CASSPDNSEQYF

v_gene: TRBV3-1/TRBV3-2
len: 14
abundance: few
d_gene: NA
j_gene: TRBJ2-5
CDR3nt: TGTGCCAGCAGCCTAGTGGAACAGGGAGAGACCCAGTACTTC
CDR3aa: CASSLVEQGETQYF

v_gene: TRBV11-2
len: 15
abundance: NA
d_gene: NA
j_gene: TRBJ1-2
CDR3nt: TGTGCCAGCAGCTTACAGGCAGGCACCTTGAGCGGCTACACCTTC
CDR3aa: CASSLQAGTLSGYTF

v_gene: TRBV5-6
len: 12
abundance: once
d_gene: NA
j_gene: TRBJ2-3
CDR3nt: TGTGCCAGCGGCAAAAGCACAGATACGCAGTATTTT
CDR3aa: CASGKSTDTQYF

v_gene: TRBV7-2
len: 14
abundance: NA
d_gene: NA
j_gene: TRBJ2-1
CDR3nt: TGTGCCAGCAGCTTGAACATTCTAGTGAATGAGCAGTTCTTC
CDR3aa: CASSLNILVNEQFF

v_gene: TRBV19
len: 15
abundance: NA
d_gene: TRBD1
j_gene: TRBJ1-5
CDR3nt: TGTGCCAGTAGGGACCGGGACAGGCCAGATCAGCCCCAGCATTTT
CDR3aa: CASRDRDRPDQPQHF

v_gene: TRBV24-1
len: 11
abundance: NA
d_gene: TRBD1
j_gene: TRBJ2-2
CDR3nt: TGTGCCGCCGGGACAGGGGTAGCGTTGTTTTTT
CDR3aa: CAAGTGVALFF

v_gene: TRBV10-3
len: 12
abundance: NA
d_gene: TRBD2
j_gene: TRBJ2-7
CDR3nt: TGTGCCACTCACGACGGGGGGAACGAGCAGTACTTC
CDR3aa: CATHDGGNEQYF

v_gene: TRBV4-3
len: 16
abundance: NA
d_gene: NA
j_gene: TRBJ1-2
CDR3nt: TGCGCCAGCAGCCAAGATATATTGAGGACAGACTATGGCTACACCTTC
CDR3aa: CASSQDILRTDYGYTF

v_gene: TRBV7-2
len: 18
abundance: NA
d_gene: TRBD2
j_gene: TRBJ2-1
CDR3nt: TGTGCCAGCAGCTTAGCGATCGGGTCTAGCGGGCGGGTCAATGAGCAGTTCTTC
CDR3aa: CASSLAIGSSGRVNEQFF

v_gene: TRBV30
len: 14
abundance: NA
d_gene: TRBD1
j_gene: TRBJ1-5
CDR3nt: TGTGCCTGGAGTATGAGGGGGCGAGGTCAGCCCCAGCATTTT
CDR3aa: CAWSMRGRGQPQHF

v_gene: TRBV6-5
len: 15
abundance: NA
d_gene: NA
j_gene: TRBJ1-1
CDR3nt: TGTGCCAGCAGCCCATTTGGGGGAGGAGGCACTGAAGCTTTCTTT
CDR3aa: CASSPFGGGGTEAFF

v_gene: TRBV29-1
len: 13
abundance: NA
d_gene: TRBD2
j_gene: TRBJ2-7
CDR3nt: TGCAGCGTGCTCGGGACTAACTCCTACGAGCAGTACTTC
CDR3aa: CSVLGTNSYEQYF

v_gene: TRBV5-4
len: 13
abundance: NA
d_gene: TRBD1
j_gene: TRBJ1-2
CDR3nt: TGTGCCAGCAGCCAGGGACAGAACTATGGCTACACCTTC
CDR3aa: CASSQGQNYGYTF

v_gene: TRBV28
len: 13
abundance: NA
d_gene: TRBD1
j_gene: TRBJ1-1
CDR3nt: TGTGCCAGCAGCACGACAGGGGGCACTGAAGCTTTCTTT
CDR3aa: CASSTTGGTEAFF

v_gene: TRBV24-1
len: 20
abundance: NA
d_gene: NA
j_gene: TRBJ1-6
CDR3nt: TGTGCCACCAGTGATTTGGCTGGACGGCCGGGGAGCTCCTATAATTCACCCCTCCACTTT
CDR3aa: CATSDLAGRPGSSYNSPLHF

v_gene: TRBV4-1
len: 17
abundance: NA
d_gene: NA
j_gene: TRBJ2-3
CDR3nt: TGCGCCAGCAGCAAGGACCCTTACGGGAGTAGATCGGATACGCAGTATTTT
CDR3aa: CASSKDPYGSRSDTQYF

v_gene: TRBV6-5
len: 14
abundance: NA
d_gene: NA
j_gene: TRBJ1-5
CDR3nt: TGTGCCAGCAGCCGACAAACTAGCAATCAGCCCCAGCATTTT
CDR3aa: CASSRQTSNQPQHF

v_gene: TRBV27
len: 13
abundance: NA
d_gene: NA
j_gene: TRBJ1-2
CDR3nt: TGTGCCAGCAGTTTATCGGGGCAGTATGGCTACACCTTC
CDR3aa: CASSLSGQYGYTF

v_gene: TRBV6-6
len: 13
abundance: once
d_gene: NA
j_gene: TRBJ2-7
CDR3nt: TGTGCCAGCAGTTCCGGACTACGTTACGAGCAGTACTTC
CDR3aa: CASSSGLRYEQYF

v_gene: TRBV18
len: 14
abundance: NA
d_gene: TRBD1
j_gene: TRBJ2-4
CDR3nt: TGTGCCAGCTCACCCCCCCCAGGGACAGGCATTCAGTACTTC
CDR3aa: CASSPPPGTGIQYF

v_gene: TRBV7-8
len: 12
abundance: NA
d_gene: NA
j_gene: TRBJ1-1
CDR3nt: TGTGCCAGCAGCCCCGACCGGTCTAGGGCTTTCTTT
CDR3aa: CASSPDRSRAFF

v_gene: TRBV18
len: 14
abundance: NA
d_gene: TRBD1
j_gene: TRBJ1-2
CDR3nt: TGTGCCAGCTCAGCGGACAGGGGGCGTGGGGGCTACACCTTC
CDR3aa: CASSADRGRGGYTF

v_gene: TRBV5-1
len: 16
abundance: NA
d_gene: TRBD1
j_gene: TRBJ1-2
CDR3nt: TGCGCCAGCAGCTCGTCTACAGGGGAGGCTAACTATGGCTACACCTTC
CDR3aa: CASSSSTGEANYGYTF

v_gene: TRBV25-1
len: 15
abundance: once
d_gene: TRBD2
j_gene: TRBJ2-5
CDR3nt: TGTGCCAGCAGTTCGAAGCGGGGGTTGAAAGAGACCCAGTACTTC
CDR3aa: CASSSKRGLKETQYF

v_gene: TRBV11-1
len: 12
abundance: NA
d_gene: NA
j_gene: TRBJ2-7
CDR3nt: TGTGCCAGCAGCTTAGGGAGGAACGAGCAGTACTTC
CDR3aa: CASSLGRNEQYF

v_gene: TRBV10-2
len: 12
abundance: once
d_gene: NA
j_gene: TRBJ2-1
CDR3nt: TGCGCCAGCAGTATACAGAGAAATGAGCAGTTCTTC
CDR3aa: CASSIQRNEQFF

v_gene: TRBV18
len: 12
abundance: NA
d_gene: TRBD2
j_gene: TRBJ2-7
CDR3nt: TGTGCCAGCTCGGGACTAGATAACGAGCAGTACTTC
CDR3aa: CASSGLDNEQYF

v_gene: TRBV19
len: 16
abundance: NA
d_gene: TRBD2
j_gene: TRBJ2-2
CDR3nt: TGTGCCAGTACTAAAAACCTAGCGGCGGAGGCCGGGGAGCTGTTTTTT
CDR3aa: CASTKNLAAEAGELFF

v_gene: TRBV6-1
len: 15
abundance: once
d_gene: NA
j_gene: TRBJ2-7
CDR3nt: TGTGCCAGCAGTGAACGCCTGCCGGGGTTCTACGAGCAGTACTTC
CDR3aa: CASSERLPGFYEQYF

v_gene: TRBV18
len: 17
abundance: NA
d_gene: TRBD2
j_gene: TRBJ2-5
CDR3nt: TGTGCCAGCTCACCCGGCGCGACTAGCGGACACCAAGAGACCCAGTACTTC
CDR3aa: CASSPGATSGHQETQYF

v_gene: TRBV29-1
len: 15
abundance: NA
d_gene: TRBD1
j_gene: TRBJ1-2
CDR3nt: TGCAGCGTTTTTGGCCAATCTACAGGGGGTACAGGCTACACCTTC
CDR3aa: CSVFGQSTGGTGYTF

v_gene: TRBV30
len: 13
abundance: NA
d_gene: NA
j_gene: TRBJ1-2
CDR3nt: TGTGCCTGGAGCGGGACAAGGGTCGGTGGCTACACCTTC
CDR3aa: CAWSGTRVGGYTF

v_gene: TRBV27
len: 16
abundance: once
d_gene: TRBD1
j_gene: TRBJ2-7
CDR3nt: TGTGCCAGCAGTTTCAAGGGGGACAGGGGATTCGGCGAGCAGTACTTC
CDR3aa: CASSFKGDRGFGEQYF

v_gene: TRBV7-2
len: 16
abundance: NA
d_gene: TRBD1
j_gene: TRBJ1-2
CDR3nt: TGTGCCAGCAGCCCTGGACAGGCCCGGATGGGCTATGGCTACACCTTC
CDR3aa: CASSPGQARMGYGYTF

v_gene: TRBV28
len: 15
abundance: NA
d_gene: NA
j_gene: TRBJ1-5
CDR3nt: TGTGCCAGCAGTTTTAGTTCAGGGTTCGATCAGCCCCAGCATTTT
CDR3aa: CASSFSSGFDQPQHF

v_gene: TRBV30
len: 12
abundance: NA
d_gene: NA
j_gene: TRBJ1-1
CDR3nt: TGTGCCTGGAGTGTCGGGAACACTGAAGCTTTCTTT
CDR3aa: CAWSVGNTEAFF

v_gene: TRBV28
len: 14
abundance: NA
d_gene: NA
j_gene: TRBJ2-7
CDR3nt: TGTTCCACCACAGGAGCAGGGGAAACCTACGAGCAGTACTTC
CDR3aa: CSTTGAGETYEQYF

v_gene: TRBV5-4
len: 14
abundance: NA
d_gene: NA
j_gene: TRBJ1-1
CDR3nt: TGTGCCAGCAGCTTGAATACAGGGTCCACTGAAGCTTTCTTT
CDR3aa: CASSLNTGSTEAFF

v_gene: TRBV6-5
len: 11
abundance: NA
d_gene: NA
j_gene: TRBJ2-7
CDR3nt: TGTCCCCCGAGTTATACCTACGAGCAGTACTTC
CDR3aa: CPPSYTYEQYF

v_gene: TRBV7-3
len: 13
abundance: NA
d_gene: NA
j_gene: TRBJ1-3
CDR3nt: TGTGAAGGCGGCCCGGGCTCTGGAAACACCATATATTTT
CDR3aa: CEGGPGSGNTIYF

v_gene: TRBV28
len: 15
abundance: NA
d_gene: TRBD2
j_gene: TRBJ2-7
CDR3nt: TGTGCCAGCAGCCCCCATAGCGGGGGTAAGTACGAGCAGTACTTC
CDR3aa: CASSPHSGGKYEQYF

v_gene: TRBV3-1/TRBV3-2
len: 14
abundance: NA
d_gene: TRBD1
j_gene: TRBJ2-2
CDR3nt: TGTGCCAGCCGCCAGGGGGCGATCCCCGGGGAGCTGTTTTTT
CDR3aa: CASRQGAIPGELFF

v_gene: TRBV3-1/TRBV3-2
len: 17
abundance: NA
d_gene: NA
j_gene: TRBJ2-7
CDR3nt: TGTGCCAGCAGCCTTGGGAGTACCGGGGAACTCCGGAGCGAGCAGTACTTC
CDR3aa: CASSLGSTGELRSEQYF

v_gene: TRBV3-1/TRBV3-2
len: 13
abundance: NA
d_gene: TRBD1
j_gene: TRBJ1-1
CDR3nt: TGTGCCAGCAGCCAATCTGGACAGGCTGAAGCTTTCTTT
CDR3aa: CASSQSGQAEAFF

v_gene: TRBV27
len: 16
abundance: NA
d_gene: TRBD2
j_gene: TRBJ2-1
CDR3nt: TGTGCCAGCACGAAGGCTAGCGGGCCGCTATACAATGAGCAGTTCTTC
CDR3aa: CASTKASGPLYNEQFF

v_gene: TRBV4-2
len: 13
abundance: NA
d_gene: NA
j_gene: TRBJ1-1
CDR3nt: TGTGCCAGCAGCCAAGTCTTGAACACTGAAGCTTTCTTT
CDR3aa: CASSQVLNTEAFF

v_gene: TRBV14
len: 15
abundance: NA
d_gene: NA
j_gene: TRBJ2-1
CDR3nt: TGTGCCAGCAGCCAAGAGTGGGTGGGTAGCGGTGAGCAGTTCTTC
CDR3aa: CASSQEWVGSGEQFF

v_gene: TRBV7-2
len: 15
abundance: NA
d_gene: NA
j_gene: TRBJ1-2
CDR3nt: TGTGCCAGCAGCTTAGATGCGGGGACTAACTATGGCTACACCTTC
CDR3aa: CASSLDAGTNYGYTF

v_gene: TRBV30
len: 15
abundance: NA
d_gene: NA
j_gene: TRBJ2-1
CDR3nt: TGTGCCTGGAGCTCCGGCCTCCCAGGGGCCAATGAGCAGTTCTTC
CDR3aa: CAWSSGLPGANEQFF